These T cell receptor beta chains were read from a single sample in a study of shared clonotypes between healthy human individuals. The protocol was immunoSEQ multiplex PCR, while the TCRdb copy is restricted to in-frame clones and leaves out a portion. Here the sample spans about a million clones, over 75% being singletons. Sequencing was carried out using memory CD4+ T cells sorted from blood. The source of these receptors is a man aged 18 to 30 in good health. The CDR3 runs from the conserved cysteine through the conserved F or W. A D gene is named only where the DNA matches it firmly. Only part of the rows carry a size: once, few, many, or a class if the clone is expanded.

D,J,V,size,DNA,CDR3
NA,TRBJ1-6,TRBV19,NA,TGTGCCAGTAGTATCGATTCAGGGGCCTCTAATTCACCCCTCCACTTT,CASSIDSGASNSPLHF
NA,TRBJ2-2,TRBV5-1,NA,TGCGCCAGCAGACGGGATACAGTGAACACCGGGGAGCTGTTTTTT,CASRRDTVNTGELFF
NA,TRBJ2-1,TRBV7-2,NA,TGTGCCAGCAGCTTAGCTTCTGGCTGGTACAATGAGCAGTTCTTC,CASSLASGWYNEQFF
TRBD2,TRBJ2-7,TRBV25-1,NA,TGTGCCAGCAGTCCAGGCGGCGGCGGGAGGGTAAACGAGCAGTACTTC,CASSPGGGGRVNEQYF
NA,TRBJ1-1,TRBV15,NA,TGTGCCACCAGCTTGGGGGCGGATCTCACTGAAGCTTTCTTT,CATSLGADLTEAFF
NA,TRBJ2-3,TRBV15,NA,TGTGCCACCAGCAGAGATCGGGAGCTAACAGATACGCAGTATTTT,CATSRDRELTDTQYF
NA,TRBJ2-7,TRBV15,NA,TGTGCCACCAGCAGAGATCGTGGCCGCGAGCAGTACTTC,CATSRDRGREQYF
NA,TRBJ2-5,TRBV15,NA,TGTGCCACCAGCAGAGACCCCGGAGGGGAGACCCAGTACTTC,CATSRDPGGETQYF
TRBD2,TRBJ2-2,TRBV6-5,NA,TGTGCCAGCAGTTACGCTAGCGGGGCGAACACCGGGGAGCTGTTTTTT,CASSYASGANTGELFF
TRBD1,TRBJ2-5,TRBV29-1,NA,TGCAGCGTCAGGACAGGGGGCAAAGAGACCCAGTACTTC,CSVRTGGKETQYF
NA,TRBJ2-6,TRBV5-4,NA,TGTGCCAGCAGCTTGGAGCCAGGTGGGGCCAACGTCCTGACTTTC,CASSLEPGGANVLTF
NA,TRBJ2-7,TRBV5-6,NA,TGTGCCAGCAGCTTGGGCGCGAGCGGTTCCTACGAGCAGTACTTC,CASSLGASGSYEQYF
TRBD1,TRBJ2-7,TRBV5-6,NA,TGTGCCAGCAGCTTGCTTGGGACAGGCCAGTGGGTGCAGTACTTC,CASSLLGTGQWVQYF
TRBD1,TRBJ1-1,TRBV29-1,NA,TGCAGCGTTGACGATCTGACAGGGGACACTGAAGCTTTCTTT,CSVDDLTGDTEAFF
NA,TRBJ1-2,TRBV5-1,NA,TGCGCCAGCAGCTTGGAACAGAACTATGGCTACACCTTC,CASSLEQNYGYTF
NA,TRBJ1-4,TRBV30,NA,TGTGCCTGGAGCCCGACAGATAATAGAAATGAAAAACTGTTTTTT,CAWSPTDNRNEKLFF
NA,TRBJ2-2,TRBV19,NA,TGTGCCAGTAGACAAGTTAGCGGCACCGGGGAGCTGTTTTTT,CASRQVSGTGELFF
NA,TRBJ1-1,TRBV20-1,NA,TGCAGTGCTAAGACACAGACTGAAGCTTTCTTT,CSAKTQTEAFF
NA,TRBJ2-3,TRBV5-6,NA,TGTGCCAGCAGCTTGTCGGGGGGCACAGATACGCAGTATTTT,CASSLSGGTDTQYF
NA,TRBJ1-6,TRBV28,NA,TGTGCCAGCAGCCAAGTAGAGTCAGGGTTGCGCGTTTCACCCCTCCACTTT,CASSQVESGLRVSPLHF
NA,TRBJ2-5,TRBV5-1,NA,TGCGCCAGCAGCTTTGGCAGCCGTTATCCCGGGGAGACCCAGTACTTC,CASSFGSRYPGETQYF
TRBD1,TRBJ1-6,TRBV2,few,TGTGCCAGCCAACAGGGGCGGTCACCCCTCCACTTT,CASQQGRSPLHF
TRBD2,TRBJ2-7,TRBV7-2,NA,TGTGCCAGCAGCTTAGCGCGGACTAGCGGGATCTCCTACGAGCAGTACTTC,CASSLARTSGISYEQYF